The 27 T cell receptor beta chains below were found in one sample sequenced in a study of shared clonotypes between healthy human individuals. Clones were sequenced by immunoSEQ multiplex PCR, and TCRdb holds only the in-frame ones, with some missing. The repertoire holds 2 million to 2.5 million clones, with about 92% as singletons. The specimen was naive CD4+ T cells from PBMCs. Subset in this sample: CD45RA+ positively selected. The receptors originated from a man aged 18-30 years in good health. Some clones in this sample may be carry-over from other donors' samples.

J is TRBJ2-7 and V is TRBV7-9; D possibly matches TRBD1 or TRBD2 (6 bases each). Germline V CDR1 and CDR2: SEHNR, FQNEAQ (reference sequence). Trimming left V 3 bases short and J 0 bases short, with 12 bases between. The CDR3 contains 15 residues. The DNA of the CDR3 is TGTGCCAGCAGCTTGGGGGGCCCTAGCTCCTACGAGCAGTACTTC. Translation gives CASSLGGPSSYEQYF.

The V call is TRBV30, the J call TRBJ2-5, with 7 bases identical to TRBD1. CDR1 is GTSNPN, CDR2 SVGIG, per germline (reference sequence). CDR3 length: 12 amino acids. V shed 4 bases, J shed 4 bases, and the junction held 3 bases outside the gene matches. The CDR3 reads CAWKRGLETQYF. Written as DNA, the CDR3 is TGTGCCTGGAAGAGGGGGCTAGAGACCCAGTACTTC.

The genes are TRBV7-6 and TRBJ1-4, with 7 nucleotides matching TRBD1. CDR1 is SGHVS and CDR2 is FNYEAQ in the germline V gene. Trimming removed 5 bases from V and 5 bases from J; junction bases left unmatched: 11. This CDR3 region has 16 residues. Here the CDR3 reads CASSAHEGQKNEKLFF. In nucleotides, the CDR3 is TGTGCCAGCAGCGCCCACGAGGGACAGAAGAATGAAAAACTGTTTTTT.

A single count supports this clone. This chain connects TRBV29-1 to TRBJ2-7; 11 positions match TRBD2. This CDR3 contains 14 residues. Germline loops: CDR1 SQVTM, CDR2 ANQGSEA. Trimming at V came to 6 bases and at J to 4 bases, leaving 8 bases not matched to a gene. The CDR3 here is CSVVTSGRLYEQYF. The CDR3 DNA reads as TGCAGCGTAGTAACTAGCGGGAGATTGTACGAGCAGTACTTC.

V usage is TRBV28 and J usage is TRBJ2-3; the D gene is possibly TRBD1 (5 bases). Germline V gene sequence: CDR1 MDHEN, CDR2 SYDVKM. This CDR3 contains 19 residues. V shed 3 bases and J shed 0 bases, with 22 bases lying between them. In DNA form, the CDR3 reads TGTGCCAGCAGTTTTATCGCGTATTTGGGGCTAGATAGCACAGATACGCAGTATTTT. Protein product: CASSFIAYLGLDSTDTQYF.

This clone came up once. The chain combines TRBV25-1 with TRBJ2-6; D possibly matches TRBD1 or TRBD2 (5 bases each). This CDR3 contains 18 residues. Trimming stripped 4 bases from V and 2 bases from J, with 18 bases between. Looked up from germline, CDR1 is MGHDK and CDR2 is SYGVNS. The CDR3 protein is CASSGGTPHGTGANVLTF. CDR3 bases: TGTGCCAGCAGTGGGGGGACCCCACATGGCACTGGGGCCAACGTCCTGACTTTC.

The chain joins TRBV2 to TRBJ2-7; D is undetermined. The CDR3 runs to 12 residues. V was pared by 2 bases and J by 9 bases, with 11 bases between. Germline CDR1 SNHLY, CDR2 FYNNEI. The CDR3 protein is CASSEMERRQYF. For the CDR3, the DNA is TGTGCCAGCAGTGAAATGGAACGGAGGCAGTACTTC.

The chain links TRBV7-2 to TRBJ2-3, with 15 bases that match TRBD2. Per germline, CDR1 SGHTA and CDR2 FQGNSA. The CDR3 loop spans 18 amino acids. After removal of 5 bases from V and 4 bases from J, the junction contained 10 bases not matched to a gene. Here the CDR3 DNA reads TGTGCCAGCAGCCAAAACCCCCGGACTAGCGGGAGGGCAGATACGCAGTATTTT. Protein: CASSQNPRTSGRADTQYF.

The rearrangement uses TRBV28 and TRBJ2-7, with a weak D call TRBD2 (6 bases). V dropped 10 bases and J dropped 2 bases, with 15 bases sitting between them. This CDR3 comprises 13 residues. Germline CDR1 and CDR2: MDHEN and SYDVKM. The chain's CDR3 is CATARGSAYEQYF. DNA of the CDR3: TGTGCCACCGCCCGGGGGTCCGCCTACGAGCAGTACTTC. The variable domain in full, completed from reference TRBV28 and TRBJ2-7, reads DVKVTQSSRYLVKRTGEKVFLECVQDMDHENMFWYRQDPGLGLRLIYFSYDVKMKEKGDIPEGYSVSREKKERFSLILESASTNQTSMYLCATARGSAYEQYFGPGTRLTVT.

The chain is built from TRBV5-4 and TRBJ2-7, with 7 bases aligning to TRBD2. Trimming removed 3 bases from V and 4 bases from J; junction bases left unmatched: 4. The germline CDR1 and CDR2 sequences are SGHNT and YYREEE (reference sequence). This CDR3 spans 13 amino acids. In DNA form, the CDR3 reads TGTGCCAGCAGCTCCCCCGGGAGGTACGAGCAGTACTTC. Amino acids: CASSSPGRYEQYF.

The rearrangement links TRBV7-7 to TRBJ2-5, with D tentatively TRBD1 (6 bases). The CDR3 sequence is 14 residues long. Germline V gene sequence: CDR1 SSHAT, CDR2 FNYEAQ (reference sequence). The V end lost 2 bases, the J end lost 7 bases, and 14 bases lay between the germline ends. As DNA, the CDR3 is TGTGCCAGCAGCTTACGGGACATCGGGGCGACCCAGTACTTC. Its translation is CASSLRDIGATQYF. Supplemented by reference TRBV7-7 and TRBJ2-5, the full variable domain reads GAGVSQSPRYKVTKRGQDVTLRCDPISSHATLYWYQQALGQGPEFLTYFNYEAQPDKSGLPSDRFSAERPEGSISTLTIQRTEQRDSAMYRCASSLRDIGATQYFGPGTRLLVL.

CDR3 sequence reads: CASSPQRGARNTEAFF. In nucleotides, the CDR3 is TGCGCCAGCAGCCCCCAGCGGGGGGCCCGGAACACTGAAGCTTTCTTT. V and J are TRBV4-1 and TRBJ1-1; TRBD1 might be the D (6 bases). Trimming took 4 bases from V and 1 from J, leaving 16 bases between them. Germline CDR1 and CDR2: MGHRA and YSYEKL. The CDR3 extends over 16 amino acids.

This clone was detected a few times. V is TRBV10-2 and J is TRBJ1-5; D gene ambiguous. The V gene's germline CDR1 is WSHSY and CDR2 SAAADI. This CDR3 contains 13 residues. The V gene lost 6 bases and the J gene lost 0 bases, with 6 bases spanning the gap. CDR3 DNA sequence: TGCGCCAGCAGCTCAGTTAGCAATCAGCCCCAGCATTTT. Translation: CASSSVSNQPQHF.

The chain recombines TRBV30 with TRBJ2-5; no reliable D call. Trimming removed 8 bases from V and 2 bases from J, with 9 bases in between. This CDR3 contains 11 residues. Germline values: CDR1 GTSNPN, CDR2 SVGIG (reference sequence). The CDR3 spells CALGLQETQYF. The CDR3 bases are TGTGCCCTGGGATTGCAAGAGACCCAGTACTTC.

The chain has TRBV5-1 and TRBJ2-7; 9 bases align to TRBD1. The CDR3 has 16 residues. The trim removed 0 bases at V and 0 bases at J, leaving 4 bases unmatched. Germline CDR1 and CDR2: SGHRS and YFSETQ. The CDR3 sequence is CASSLGGTGYSYEQYF. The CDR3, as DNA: TGCGCCAGCAGCTTGGGAGGGACAGGGTACTCCTACGAGCAGTACTTC.

This CDR3 is CASSNPTGLAGGQYF. In nucleotides, the CDR3 is TGTGCCAGCAGCAATCCTACAGGACTAGCGGGAGGGCAGTACTTC. The chain couples TRBV21-1 to TRBJ2-7; TRBD2 is taken as the D call from the table, unchecked against the DNA. TRBV21-1 is annotated as a pseudogene. The CDR3 is 15 residues long.

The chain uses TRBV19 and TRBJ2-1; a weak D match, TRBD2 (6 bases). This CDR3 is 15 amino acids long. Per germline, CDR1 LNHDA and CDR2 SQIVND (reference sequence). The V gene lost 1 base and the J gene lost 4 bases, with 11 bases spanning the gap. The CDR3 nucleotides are TGTGCCAGTAGTATAGGTGCGGGAATATACAATGAGCAGTTCTTC. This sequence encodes CASSIGAGIYNEQFF. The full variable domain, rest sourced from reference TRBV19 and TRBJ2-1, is DGGITQSPKYLFRKEGQNVTLSCEQNLNHDAMYWYRQDPGQGLRLIYYSQIVNDFQKGDIAEGYSVSREKKESFPLTVTSAQKNPTAFYLCASSIGAGIYNEQFFGPGTRLTVL.

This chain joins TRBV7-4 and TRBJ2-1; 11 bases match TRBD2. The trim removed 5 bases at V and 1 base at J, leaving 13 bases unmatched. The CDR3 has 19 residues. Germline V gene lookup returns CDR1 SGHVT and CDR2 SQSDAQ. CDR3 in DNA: TGTGCCAGCAGCCAGAAACTACGACTAGCGGGACTTTCCTACAATGAGCAGTTCTTC. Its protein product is CASSQKLRLAGLSYNEQFF.

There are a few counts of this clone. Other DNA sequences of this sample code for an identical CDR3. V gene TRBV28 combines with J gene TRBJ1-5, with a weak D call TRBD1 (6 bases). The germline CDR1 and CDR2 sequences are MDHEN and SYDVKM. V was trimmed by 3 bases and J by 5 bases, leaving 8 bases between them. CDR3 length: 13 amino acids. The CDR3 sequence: CASSFGGHQPQHF. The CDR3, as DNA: TGTGCCAGCAGTTTTGGGGGCCATCAGCCCCAGCATTTT.

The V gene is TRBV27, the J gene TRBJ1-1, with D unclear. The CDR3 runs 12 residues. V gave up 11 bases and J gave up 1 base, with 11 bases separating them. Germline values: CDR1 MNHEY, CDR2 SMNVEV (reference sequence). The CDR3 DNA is TGTGCCGCTGGACGGTCGAACACTGAAGCTTTCTTT. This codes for CAAGRSNTEAFF.

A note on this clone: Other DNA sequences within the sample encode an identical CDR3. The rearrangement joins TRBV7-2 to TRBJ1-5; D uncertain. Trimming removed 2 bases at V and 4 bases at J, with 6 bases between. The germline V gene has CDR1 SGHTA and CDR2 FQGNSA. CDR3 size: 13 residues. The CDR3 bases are TGTGCCAGCAGCTTACGGGATAATCAGCCCCAGCATTTT. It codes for CASSLRDNQPQHF.

The CDR3, as DNA: TGTGCCAGCAGCGCCCGGGCAGGGACTTCCTACGAGCAGTACTTC. Encoded protein: CASSARAGTSYEQYF. The rearrangement links TRBV9 to TRBJ2-7; D might be TRBD2 (6 bases). CDR3 size: 15 residues. Trimming took off 3 bases at V and 1 base at J, with 14 bases between the two ends. The V gene's germline CDR1 is SGDLS and CDR2 YYNGEE.

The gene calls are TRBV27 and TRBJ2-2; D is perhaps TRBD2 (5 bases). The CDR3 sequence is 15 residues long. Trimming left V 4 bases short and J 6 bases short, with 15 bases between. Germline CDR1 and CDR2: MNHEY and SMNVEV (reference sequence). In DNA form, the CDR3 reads TGTGCCAGCAGTTCCCCCCCGGGGTACTCCGGGGAGCTGTTTTTT. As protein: CASSSPPGYSGELFF.

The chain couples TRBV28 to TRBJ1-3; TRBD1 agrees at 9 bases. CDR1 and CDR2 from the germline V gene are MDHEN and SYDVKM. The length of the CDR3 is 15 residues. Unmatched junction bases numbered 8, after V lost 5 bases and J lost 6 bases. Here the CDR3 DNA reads TGTGCCAGCAGTATCTACAGGGGGCTTTTAAACACCATATATTTT. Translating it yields CASSIYRGLLNTIYF.

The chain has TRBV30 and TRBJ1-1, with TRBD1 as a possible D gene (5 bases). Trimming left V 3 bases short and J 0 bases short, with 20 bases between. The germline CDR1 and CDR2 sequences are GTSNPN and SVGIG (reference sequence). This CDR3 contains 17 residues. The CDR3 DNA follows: TGTGCCTGGAGGGATGTTCGGGGGTCTAGAATGAACACTGAAGCTTTCTTT. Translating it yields CAWRDVRGSRMNTEAFF.

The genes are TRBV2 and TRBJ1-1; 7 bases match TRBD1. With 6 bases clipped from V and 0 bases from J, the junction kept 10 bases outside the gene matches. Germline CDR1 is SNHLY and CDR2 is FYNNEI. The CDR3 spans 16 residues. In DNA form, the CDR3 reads TGTGCCAGCAGGGCCGACAGGGCCCTTATGAACACTGAAGCTTTCTTT. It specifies CASRADRALMNTEAFF.

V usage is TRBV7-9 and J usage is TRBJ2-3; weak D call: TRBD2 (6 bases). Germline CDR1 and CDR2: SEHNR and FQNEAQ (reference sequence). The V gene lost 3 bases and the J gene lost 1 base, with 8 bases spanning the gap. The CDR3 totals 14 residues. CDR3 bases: TGTGCCAGCAGCTTTTCTAGCGGCACAGATACGCAGTATTTT. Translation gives CASSFSSGTDTQYF.